The rows below give T cell receptor beta chains drawn from one sample of a study of blood T cell repertoires in COVID-19. Only in-frame clones appear in the TCRdb table, and some are missing; sequencing was by immunoSEQ multiplex PCR. The table shows some 220,000 clones, with around 83% occurring only once. The sample taken for sequencing was peripheral blood. The receptors were gathered from a man between 50 and 59 years old with active or convalescent COVID-19. CDR3s include the opening cysteine and the closing phenylalanine or tryptophan. The D gene is left open where the match is weak. Not every row has a clone size; where given, it reads once, few, many or a size class.

clone_size	v_call	j_call	d_call	cdr3_nt	cdr3_aa
-	TRBV2	TRBJ2-2	TRBD1	TGTGCCAGCCTACAGGGGCTTCCCACCGGGGAGCTGTTTTTT	CASLQGLPTGELFF
-	TRBV6-2/TRBV6-3	TRBJ1-6	-	TGTGCCAGCAGTTACGCAGGGAAGAGTATACATAATTCACCCCTCCACTTT	CASSYAGKSIHNSPLHF
-	TRBV2	TRBJ2-1	-	TGTGCCAGCAGTGGTTTTTCCTTCTACAATGAGCAGTTCTTC	CASSGFSFYNEQFF
-	TRBV7-2	TRBJ2-5	-	TGTGCCAGCAGCAAGACAGTATTAGAGACCCAGTACTTC	CASSKTVLETQYF
-	TRBV11-2	TRBJ2-5	TRBD2	TGTGCCAGCACCCGGGCGGGGGGTGTAGAGACCCAGTACTTC	CASTRAGGVETQYF
-	TRBV6-5	TRBJ1-1	-	TGTGCCAGCAGTTATGGAGGGACCACTGAAGCTTTCTTT	CASSYGGTTEAFF
-	TRBV6-5	TRBJ1-2	-	TGTGCCAGCACCCGAACAGGGCCGGCTAACTATGGCTACACCTTC	CASTRTGPANYGYTF
-	TRBV2	TRBJ2-1	TRBD1	TGTGCCAGCGGTAGGGGGCCCTTTGATGAGCAGTTCTTC	CASGRGPFDEQFF
-	TRBV2	TRBJ2-2	-	TGTGCCAGCAGCCCGGGTGGAGGCCTCGCCGGGGAGCTGTTTTTT	CASSPGGGLAGELFF
-	TRBV21-1	TRBJ2-5	-	TGTGCCAGCAGCAAGGGCGGGGGCGCGAGGGAGACCCAGTACTTC	CASSKGGGARETQYF
-	TRBV29-1	TRBJ1-2	-	TGCAGCGTTAATTCAGGGTCGTCTAACTATGGCTACACCTTC	CSVNSGSSNYGYTF
-	TRBV5-1	TRBJ2-2	-	TGCGCCAGCAGAATAGCTACGGGTACCGGGGAGCTGTTTTTT	CASRIATGTGELFF
-	TRBV28	TRBJ1-4	-	TGTGCCAGCAGCCCGAGGAGACCGGGACTCAAGCTCCACGTCACAACTAATGAAAAACTGTTTTTT	CASSPRRPGLKLHVTTNEKLFF
-	TRBV24-1	TRBJ2-1	TRBD2	TGTGCCACCAGTGATCCAGGGACTAGCGGGGGGGCGTTTGAGCAGTTCTTC	CATSDPGTSGGAFEQFF
-	TRBV2	TRBJ2-5	-	TGTGCCAGCAGTTTCCAGGGGTTCCAAGAGACCCAGTACTTC	CASSFQGFQETQYF
-	TRBV7-3	TRBJ1-1	-	TGTGCCAGCAGCTCCGGGGGAGAAGCTTTCTTT	CASSSGGEAFF
-	TRBV19	TRBJ2-6	-	TGTGCCAGTACTAAAATACAGGGATCCGGGGCCAACGTCCTGACTTTC	CASTKIQGSGANVLTF
once	TRBV28	TRBJ1-2	-	TGTGCCAGCAGTTTAGACGGGCGGGACCATGGCTACACCTTC	CASSLDGRDHGYTF
-	TRBV27	TRBJ2-2	TRBD2	TGTGCCAGCAGTCGACTAGCGGGGGGGAACACCGGGGAGCTGTTTTTT	CASSRLAGGNTGELFF
-	TRBV11-2	TRBJ2-1	-	TGTGCCAGCAGCTTAGGTCCACCCGTTAGCTCCTACAATGAGCAGTTCTTC	CASSLGPPVSSYNEQFF